This T cell receptor (beta chain) was documented in a study of early T cells in non-severe SARS-CoV-2 infection. Study-wide background: Sequencing targeted bulk RNA from unsorted whole blood, leaving chains unpaired.

Study outcomes and limitations: The VDJdb matching leaned toward anti-spike CD8 responses and overlooked private and CD4 specificities.

The CDR3 has 14 amino acids. The V end lost 5 bases, the J end lost 2 bases, and 13 bases lay between the germline ends. Germline V gene sequence: CDR1 MNHEY, CDR2 SVGAGI. Separate cDNA molecules each had unique molecular identifiers attached to them. TCRdb reanalysed the 5' RACE reads using MiXCR and keeps one entry per CDR3 protein. The profile covers some 25,000 distinct CDR3 sequences, with less than 7% appearing a single time and approximately 2.5% taken by the ten largest. This clonotype showed up just a few times. Antigen: not known. The sample consisted of whole blood. V usage is TRBV6-5 and J usage is TRBJ2-7, with D perhaps TRBD1 (6 bases). This TCR came from an adult who was a healthcare worker with PCR-confirmed SARS-CoV-2 infection or an uninfected control (not recorded which). CDR3 region: CASSDNRETYEQYF. The CDR3 nucleotides are TGTGCCAGCAGTGACAACAGGGAGACCTACGAGCAGTACTTC.